Listed below are T cell receptor beta chains from one sample, sequenced in a study of technical replicates of blood from several donors. Profiled with immunoSEQ multiplex PCR; TCRdb holds only in-frame clones, not every one. The sample holds under 95,000 clones; around 92% are singletons and the top ten take around 0.42%. Source material: T cells isolated from PBMCs. The receptors come from a human donor in good health. The CDR3 runs from the conserved cysteine through the conserved F or W. A D gene is named only where the DNA matches it firmly. Some rows mark clone size as missing; the rest say once, few, many or name a class of expanded clone.

v_gene	j_gene	abundance	d_gene	CDR3aa	CDR3nt
TRBV10-3	TRBJ1-1	-	-	CAISDGISGNTEAFF	TGTGCCATCAGTGACGGGATTAGTGGGAACACTGAAGCTTTCTTT
TRBV7-9	TRBJ2-7	-	-	CALSTGSTYEQYF	TGTGCCTTGAGTACCGGGAGCACCTACGAGCAGTACTTC
TRBV29-1	TRBJ2-7	-	TRBD1	CSVGQGNEQYF	TGCAGCGTTGGACAGGGTAACGAGCAGTACTTC
TRBV5-1	TRBJ1-2	-	TRBD1	CASSLTTGTYGYTF	TGCGCCAGCAGCTTAACGACAGGGACCTATGGCTACACCTTC
TRBV25-1	TRBJ2-4	-	TRBD2	CASSDYGGENIQYF	TGTGCCAGCAGTGATTATGGGGGGGAAAACATTCAGTACTTC
TRBV7-9	TRBJ1-4	-	-	CASSLTGGANEKLFF	TGTGCCAGCAGCTTAACGGGGGGAGCTAATGAAAAACTGTTTTTT
TRBV29-1	TRBJ2-1	-	-	CSVAGSSYNEQFF	TGCAGCGTTGCGGGGAGCTCCTACAATGAGCAGTTCTTC
TRBV4-2	TRBJ2-7	-	TRBD2	CASSPVTSGGYEQYF	TGTGCCAGCAGCCCGGTGACTAGCGGAGGGTACGAGCAGTACTTC
TRBV6-5	TRBJ2-7	-	TRBD2	CASRTSGSVYEQYF	TGTGCCAGCAGAACTAGCGGGAGTGTCTACGAGCAGTACTTC
TRBV4-3	TRBJ1-3	-	TRBD1	CASSQDFETGFSGNTIYF	TGCGCCAGCAGCCAAGATTTCGAGACAGGGTTCTCTGGAAACACCATATATTTT
TRBV7-6	TRBJ2-7	once	-	CASSFGDGGYEQYF	TGTGCCAGCAGCTTCGGGGACGGGGGCTACGAGCAGTACTTC
TRBV19	TRBJ1-2	-	-	CASSIDRNYGYTF	TGTGCCAGTAGTATTGACAGGAACTATGGCTACACCTTC
TRBV7-3	TRBJ1-2	-	TRBD1	CASSLDRGDYGYTF	TGTGCCAGCAGCTTGGACAGGGGTGACTATGGCTACACCTTC
TRBV9	TRBJ1-4	-	TRBD1	CASSGHRGTNEKLFF	TGTGCCAGCAGCGGGCACAGGGGAACTAATGAAAAACTGTTTTTT
TRBV7-6	TRBJ2-1	-	TRBD2	CASSLSGKSGNEQFF	TGTGCCAGCAGCCTAAGCGGGAAGTCGGGTAATGAGCAGTTCTTC
TRBV19	TRBJ1-4	-	-	CASSDPRRGGEKLFF	TGTGCCAGTAGTGACCCACGGAGGGGAGGAGAAAAACTGTTTTTT
TRBV7-9	TRBJ1-5	-	TRBD1	CASSQKQGTGNQPQHF	TGTGCCAGCAGCCAAAAACAGGGGACGGGCAATCAGCCCCAGCATTTT
TRBV30	TRBJ2-7	-	-	CAWSPGSTYEQYF	TGTGCCTGGAGTCCGGGTTCCACCTACGAGCAGTACTTC
TRBV5-6	TRBJ2-2	once	-	CASSLLSLTGELFF	TGTGCCAGCAGCTTGTTATCGCTAACCGGGGAGCTGTTTTTT
TRBV4-1	TRBJ1-2	-	-	CASSPFQTVDGYTF	TGCGCCAGCAGCCCGTTTCAGACAGTAGATGGCTACACCTTC
TRBV27	TRBJ2-2	-	-	CASSWRNANTGELFF	TGTGCCAGCAGTTGGCGGAACGCGAACACCGGGGAGCTGTTTTTT
TRBV10-1	TRBJ1-2	-	-	CASGAGDDGYTF	TGCGCCAGCGGCGCAGGGGACGATGGCTACACCTTC
TRBV5-1	TRBJ2-1	-	TRBD2	CASSFLAGTSAYNEQFF	TGCGCCAGCAGCTTCCTCGCCGGGACTAGCGCCTACAATGAGCAGTTCTTC
TRBV6-5	TRBJ1-2	-	TRBD1	CASSYGSGQNYGYTF	TGTGCCAGCAGTTACGGGTCGGGACAGAACTATGGCTACACCTTC
TRBV4-1	TRBJ2-2	-	TRBD2	CASSQDQAGGAPGELFF	TGCGCCAGCAGCCAAGATCAAGCGGGAGGAGCTCCAGGGGAGCTGTTTTTT
TRBV10-2	TRBJ2-7	-	-	CASSLTGTDEQYF	TGCGCCAGCAGTTTGACAGGGACTGACGAGCAGTACTTC
TRBV28	TRBJ1-1	-	-	CASSLSLSAGEAFF	TGTGCCAGCAGTTTATCTCTTAGTGCAGGTGAAGCTTTCTTT
TRBV6-5	TRBJ2-2	-	-	CASSYGGLTGELFF	TGTGCCAGCAGTTACGGGGGCCTCACCGGGGAGCTGTTTTTT
TRBV5-1	TRBJ1-1	-	TRBD1	CASSFGGTGGNTEAFF	TGCGCCAGCAGCTTCGGCGGGACAGGGGGAAACACTGAAGCTTTCTTT
TRBV7-9	TRBJ2-1	-	-	CASSFSSEQFF	TGTGCCAGCAGCTTTTCCAGTGAGCAGTTCTTC
TRBV1	TRBJ2-1	once	-	CTSSQDSRGRAYNEQFF	TGCACCAGCAGCCAAGATTCTCGGGGGAGGGCCTACAATGAGCAGTTCTTC
TRBV4-3	TRBJ2-7	-	TRBD2	CASSQELSTSGLYEQYF	TGCGCCAGCAGCCAAGAGCTTTCGACTAGCGGGCTATACGAGCAGTACTTC
TRBV2	TRBJ2-3	-	TRBD1	CATLTGPASTDTQYF	TGTGCCACCTTGACAGGGCCCGCTAGCACAGATACGCAGTATTTT
TRBV7-9	TRBJ2-7	-	TRBD2	CASSFSGRADEQYF	TGTGCCAGCAGCTTTAGCGGGAGGGCCGACGAGCAGTACTTC
TRBV27	TRBJ1-2	-	-	CASQDILGYGYTF	TGTGCCAGCCAGGACATCCTGGGCTATGGCTACACCTTC
TRBV29-1	TRBJ2-7	-	-	CSVEIDGVFDYEQYF	TGCAGCGTTGAAATTGACGGGGTGTTCGACTACGAGCAGTACTTC
TRBV10-3	TRBJ2-2	-	TRBD2	CAISRRTSGRALVTGELFF	TGTGCCATCAGTCGTCGGACTAGCGGGAGGGCTTTAGTCACCGGGGAGCTGTTTTTT
TRBV9	TRBJ1-2	-	TRBD1	CASSVDTGQLYGYTF	TGTGCCAGCAGCGTAGACACGGGACAGCTCTATGGCTACACCTTC
TRBV4-3	TRBJ2-1	-	TRBD2	CASSLWEGHDEQFF	TGCGCCAGCAGCCTGTGGGAGGGCCACGATGAGCAGTTCTTC
TRBV4-2	TRBJ2-4	-	-	CASSQVLDLAKNIQYF	TGTGCCAGCAGCCAAGTACTAGACTTGGCCAAAAACATTCAGTACTTC
TRBV7-2	TRBJ1-5	few	-	CASSLAPHQPQHF	TGTGCCAGCAGCTTGGCACCTCATCAGCCCCAGCATTTT